This T cell receptor beta chain was identified during a study of cytomegalovirus exposure and HLA in healthy donors. The germline V gene has CDR1 MNHNY and CDR2 SVGAGI (reference sequence). V was pared by 0 bases and J by 4 bases, with 2 bases of the junction left unmatched. The CDR3 is 14 amino acids. It was with 60 Vbeta and 13 Jbeta primers that the PCR ran. Repertoires were generated with immunoSEQ multiplex PCR, while TCRdb's copy carries only in-frame clones and drops some. The profile shows 60,000 to 70,000 clones, 55% to 65% of them singletons. Material for sequencing was PBMCs. The source is a woman aged 50 to 65 in good health and CMV-seronegative. V and J are TRBV6-6 and TRBJ1-1; 7 positions agree with TRBD1. For the CDR3, the DNA is TGTGCCAGCAGTTACTCAGGGGGCCTCACTGAAGCTTTCTTT. It translates to CASSYSGGLTEAFF.